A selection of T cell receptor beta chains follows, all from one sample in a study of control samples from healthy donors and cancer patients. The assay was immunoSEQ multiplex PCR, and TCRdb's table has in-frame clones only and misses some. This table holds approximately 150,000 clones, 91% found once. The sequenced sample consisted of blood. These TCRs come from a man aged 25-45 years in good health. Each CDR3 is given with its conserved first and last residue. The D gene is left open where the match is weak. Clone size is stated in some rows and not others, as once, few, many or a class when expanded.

cdr3_nt: TGCGCCAGCACAGAGAGCTCCTATAATTCACCCCTCCACTTT
cdr3_aa: CASTESSYNSPLHF
clone_size: .
cdr3_length: 14
d_call: .
v_call: TRBV10-2
j_call: TRBJ1-6

cdr3_nt: TGTGCCAGCAGCTCACTAGCGGGGGGGGCAACAGATACGCAGTATTTT
cdr3_aa: CASSSLAGGATDTQYF
clone_size: .
cdr3_length: 16
d_call: TRBD2
v_call: TRBV11-2
j_call: TRBJ2-3

cdr3_nt: TGTGCCAGCAGCAAAGTGGCAGACAGCTCCTACGAGCAGTACTTC
cdr3_aa: CASSKVADSSYEQYF
clone_size: .
cdr3_length: 15
d_call: .
v_call: TRBV21-1
j_call: TRBJ2-7

cdr3_nt: TGTGCCAGCAGTTTATTCGGGGGGGACTATGGCTACACCTTC
cdr3_aa: CASSLFGGDYGYTF
clone_size: once
cdr3_length: 14
d_call: .
v_call: TRBV27
j_call: TRBJ1-2

cdr3_nt: TGTGCCAGCAATCCCCGGGGGGAAAACTATGGCTACACCTTC
cdr3_aa: CASNPRGENYGYTF
clone_size: .
cdr3_length: 14
d_call: .
v_call: TRBV6-5
j_call: TRBJ1-2

cdr3_nt: TGTGCCAGCAGCTCCCGGGACGGAGACTACGAGCAGTACTTC
cdr3_aa: CASSSRDGDYEQYF
clone_size: .
cdr3_length: 14
d_call: .
v_call: TRBV7-9
j_call: TRBJ2-7

cdr3_nt: TGTGCCAGTAGCCTGGGTCTAGTCTCTGAAGCTTTCTTT
cdr3_aa: CASSLGLVSEAFF
clone_size: .
cdr3_length: 13
d_call: .
v_call: TRBV19
j_call: TRBJ1-1

cdr3_nt: TGTGCCAGCAGCCAAGATGGGGGGCGCGATCAGCCCCAGCATTTT
cdr3_aa: CASSQDGGRDQPQHF
clone_size: .
cdr3_length: 15
d_call: .
v_call: TRBV4-2
j_call: TRBJ1-5

cdr3_nt: TGTGCCAGCAGTCACCGGGTGGGGTACAATGAGCAGTTCTTC
cdr3_aa: CASSHRVGYNEQFF
clone_size: .
cdr3_length: 14
d_call: .
v_call: TRBV25-1
j_call: TRBJ2-1

cdr3_nt: TGCAGCGTTGAAGATCTTATCGGGGTCAGCTATGGCTACACCTTC
cdr3_aa: CSVEDLIGVSYGYTF
clone_size: .
cdr3_length: 15
d_call: .
v_call: TRBV29-1
j_call: TRBJ1-2

cdr3_nt: TGTGCCACCAGCCGGACGGATGAGCAGTTCTTC
cdr3_aa: CATSRTDEQFF
clone_size: .
cdr3_length: 11
d_call: .
v_call: TRBV15
j_call: TRBJ2-1

cdr3_nt: TGTGCCAGCAGCTTACTGCTGGGGGGCTCTGGAAACACCATATATTTT
cdr3_aa: CASSLLLGGSGNTIYF
clone_size: .
cdr3_length: 16
d_call: .
v_call: TRBV7-8
j_call: TRBJ1-3

cdr3_nt: TGTGCCAGCAGCGTAGTGGAGGGTTACACTGAAGCTTTCTTT
cdr3_aa: CASSVVEGYTEAFF
clone_size: few
cdr3_length: 14
d_call: .
v_call: TRBV9
j_call: TRBJ1-1

cdr3_nt: TGTGCCACCAGTGATACAGGGGGCAATCAGCCCCAGCATTTT
cdr3_aa: CATSDTGGNQPQHF
clone_size: .
cdr3_length: 14
d_call: TRBD1
v_call: TRBV24-1
j_call: TRBJ1-5

cdr3_nt: TGTGCCAGCAGCAAATACGAGCAGTACTTC
cdr3_aa: CASSKYEQYF
clone_size: .
cdr3_length: 10
d_call: .
v_call: TRBV2
j_call: TRBJ2-7

cdr3_nt: TGTGCGACCCGGGGGGATAACACAGATACGCAGTATTTT
cdr3_aa: CATRGDNTDTQYF
clone_size: .
cdr3_length: 13
d_call: TRBD2
v_call: TRBV9
j_call: TRBJ2-3

cdr3_nt: TGTGCCAGCAGCAGGGACAGGGGGCATGGAAACACCATATATTTT
cdr3_aa: CASSRDRGHGNTIYF
clone_size: .
cdr3_length: 15
d_call: TRBD1
v_call: TRBV5-4
j_call: TRBJ1-3

cdr3_nt: TGTGCCAGCAGCCGCCCGGGGGGCCTCTACAATGAGCAGTTCTTC
cdr3_aa: CASSRPGGLYNEQFF
clone_size: once
cdr3_length: 15
d_call: .
v_call: TRBV7-2
j_call: TRBJ2-1

cdr3_nt: TGTGCCAGCAGCTCAGGCTTCTACGAGCAGTACTTC
cdr3_aa: CASSSGFYEQYF
clone_size: .
cdr3_length: 12
d_call: .
v_call: TRBV7-2
j_call: TRBJ2-7

cdr3_nt: TGTGCCAGTAGTACCCGACAGGGGGCGTTCGTAGCCAAAAACATTCAGTACTTC
cdr3_aa: CASSTRQGAFVAKNIQYF
clone_size: .
cdr3_length: 18
d_call: TRBD1
v_call: TRBV19
j_call: TRBJ2-4

cdr3_nt: TGTGCCAGCAGTTTTAGTGGGACAGGAACGGGAGGAAATGAAAAACTGTTTTTT
cdr3_aa: CASSFSGTGTGGNEKLFF
clone_size: .
cdr3_length: 18
d_call: TRBD1
v_call: TRBV28
j_call: TRBJ1-4

cdr3_nt: TGCGCCAGCAGCTTGGTTCTGGGGGGATCACCATATGGCTACACCTTC
cdr3_aa: CASSLVLGGSPYGYTF
clone_size: .
cdr3_length: 16
d_call: .
v_call: TRBV5-1
j_call: TRBJ1-2

cdr3_nt: TGCAGCGTTGGGGGACAGCCCAGCTATGGCTACACCTTC
cdr3_aa: CSVGGQPSYGYTF
clone_size: .
cdr3_length: 13
d_call: TRBD1
v_call: TRBV29-1
j_call: TRBJ1-2

cdr3_nt: TGTGCCAGCAGCAGCTTTGTGAGCGGGGGTGGCAATGAGCAGTTCTTC
cdr3_aa: CASSSFVSGGGNEQFF
clone_size: .
cdr3_length: 16
d_call: TRBD2
v_call: TRBV7-6
j_call: TRBJ2-1

cdr3_nt: TGTGCCAGTAGTATATCCGGGGGGGGCTACGAGCAGTACTTC
cdr3_aa: CASSISGGGYEQYF
clone_size: .
cdr3_length: 14
d_call: TRBD2
v_call: TRBV19
j_call: TRBJ2-7

cdr3_nt: TGTGCCAGCAGCTTAGCCAGGGGGAGGAACTATGAGCAGTTCTTC
cdr3_aa: CASSLARGRNYEQFF
clone_size: .
cdr3_length: 15
d_call: .
v_call: TRBV11-2
j_call: TRBJ2-1

cdr3_nt: TGTGCCAGCAGTTACGGGGAGATTTCCGAGACCCAGTACTTC
cdr3_aa: CASSYGEISETQYF
clone_size: .
cdr3_length: 14
d_call: .
v_call: TRBV6-5
j_call: TRBJ2-5

cdr3_nt: TGCGCCAGCAGCCTGGGTTGGGGGTGGACTGAAGCTTTCTTT
cdr3_aa: CASSLGWGWTEAFF
clone_size: .
cdr3_length: 14
d_call: .
v_call: TRBV5-1
j_call: TRBJ1-1

cdr3_nt: TGTGCCAGCAGGGACAGGGTATTTAACACTGAAGCTTTCTTT
cdr3_aa: CASRDRVFNTEAFF
clone_size: .
cdr3_length: 14
d_call: TRBD1
v_call: TRBV6-5
j_call: TRBJ1-1

cdr3_nt: TGTGCCAGCAGCTTAGCCGCGGGACTCCGATACGAGCAGTACTTC
cdr3_aa: CASSLAAGLRYEQYF
clone_size: .
cdr3_length: 15
d_call: .
v_call: TRBV11-2
j_call: TRBJ2-7

cdr3_nt: TGTGCCTGGAGTCAGGGGACAGGGGATGGCTACACCTTC
cdr3_aa: CAWSQGTGDGYTF
clone_size: .
cdr3_length: 13
d_call: TRBD1
v_call: TRBV30
j_call: TRBJ1-2

cdr3_nt: TGCAGCGTTCGTACAACTAGCGGGGGAAACTACAATGAGCAGTTCTTC
cdr3_aa: CSVRTTSGGNYNEQFF
clone_size: .
cdr3_length: 16
d_call: TRBD2
v_call: TRBV29-1
j_call: TRBJ2-1

cdr3_nt: TGCAGCGTTGCGGCAGATTCCTACGAGCAGTACTTC
cdr3_aa: CSVAADSYEQYF
clone_size: .
cdr3_length: 12
d_call: .
v_call: TRBV29-1
j_call: TRBJ2-7

cdr3_nt: TGCGCCAGCAGTGAAGAGACAACGAACACTGAAGCTTTCTTT
cdr3_aa: CASSEETTNTEAFF
clone_size: once
cdr3_length: 14
d_call: .
v_call: TRBV10-1
j_call: TRBJ1-1

cdr3_nt: TGTGCCAGCAGCTTAATGCAGCGGGGGGGCCTAGGTGAGCAGTTCTTC
cdr3_aa: CASSLMQRGGLGEQFF
clone_size: once
cdr3_length: 16
d_call: TRBD2
v_call: TRBV7-3
j_call: TRBJ2-1

cdr3_nt: TGTGCCAGCAGCGTAGGTCCAGGGCCGGGGTCACCCCTCCACTTT
cdr3_aa: CASSVGPGPGSPLHF
clone_size: .
cdr3_length: 15
d_call: .
v_call: TRBV9
j_call: TRBJ1-6

cdr3_nt: TGTGCCAGCAGCCCTACCGGGACGGGGAACTATGGCTACACCTTC
cdr3_aa: CASSPTGTGNYGYTF
clone_size: .
cdr3_length: 15
d_call: .
v_call: TRBV27
j_call: TRBJ1-2

cdr3_nt: TGTGCCAGCAGCTCAAGAACCGGGACAGGGACCACAGATACGCAGTATTTT
cdr3_aa: CASSSRTGTGTTDTQYF
clone_size: .
cdr3_length: 17
d_call: TRBD1
v_call: TRBV7-9
j_call: TRBJ2-3

cdr3_nt: TGTGCCAGCAGTTACCGCCTGCAGGGGCCCCCCGGTCCCCGTCCCTACGAGCAGTACTTC
cdr3_aa: CASSYRLQGPPGPRPYEQYF
clone_size: once
cdr3_length: 20
d_call: .
v_call: TRBV6-2/TRBV6-3
j_call: TRBJ2-7

cdr3_nt: TGTGCCAGCATCCTGATGGGCAGGGGGAGGGCTTTCTTT
cdr3_aa: CASILMGRGRAFF
clone_size: .
cdr3_length: 13
d_call: TRBD1
v_call: TRBV28
j_call: TRBJ1-1

cdr3_nt: TGTGCCAGCAGTTTCTATGACTTGGCCTCGGGGGAGCAGTTCTTC
cdr3_aa: CASSFYDLASGEQFF
clone_size: .
cdr3_length: 15
d_call: .
v_call: TRBV6-5
j_call: TRBJ2-1

cdr3_nt: TGTGCCAGCAGCGTGGGGAATATGAACACTGAAGCTTTCTTT
cdr3_aa: CASSVGNMNTEAFF
clone_size: .
cdr3_length: 14
d_call: .
v_call: TRBV9
j_call: TRBJ1-1

cdr3_nt: TGTGCCAGCAGCTCAGACAGGGTTTATGGCTACACCTTC
cdr3_aa: CASSSDRVYGYTF
clone_size: .
cdr3_length: 13
d_call: TRBD1
v_call: TRBV12-3/TRBV12-4
j_call: TRBJ1-2

cdr3_nt: TGTGCCAGCAGTGAAGCGGGGGGCCCCCCAGAGACCCAGTACTTC
cdr3_aa: CASSEAGGPPETQYF
clone_size: once
cdr3_length: 15
d_call: .
v_call: TRBV6-1
j_call: TRBJ2-5

cdr3_nt: TGTGCCAGCAGCCCCATACAGGGAGTCGCAACTAATGAAAAACTGTTTTTT
cdr3_aa: CASSPIQGVATNEKLFF
clone_size: once
cdr3_length: 17
d_call: .
v_call: TRBV7-9
j_call: TRBJ1-4

cdr3_nt: TGTGCCAGTACCAGAGACAGGGGTGGTCAGCCCCAGCATTTT
cdr3_aa: CASTRDRGGQPQHF
clone_size: .
cdr3_length: 14
d_call: TRBD1
v_call: TRBV19
j_call: TRBJ1-5

cdr3_nt: TGTGCCAGCAGCACCCAATCCCCAACAGGGACTGGGGCCAACGTCCTGACTTTC
cdr3_aa: CASSTQSPTGTGANVLTF
clone_size: .
cdr3_length: 18
d_call: .
v_call: TRBV9
j_call: TRBJ2-6

cdr3_nt: TGTGCCACCAGTGACGCCGGGACAGGAGGCAATCAGCCCCAGCATTTT
cdr3_aa: CATSDAGTGGNQPQHF
clone_size: .
cdr3_length: 16
d_call: TRBD1
v_call: TRBV24-1
j_call: TRBJ1-5

cdr3_nt: TGTGCCAGCAGCTTAGCCAGCGCTTTGGAGACCCAGTACTTC
cdr3_aa: CASSLASALETQYF
clone_size: .
cdr3_length: 14
d_call: .
v_call: TRBV7-9
j_call: TRBJ2-5

cdr3_nt: TGTGCCAGCAGTTTGGGAGGACGGCGGGGGCTCGTCTTC
cdr3_aa: CASSLGGRRGLVF
clone_size: once
cdr3_length: 13
d_call: .
v_call: TRBV27
j_call: TRBJ1-2